Listed here are 23 T cell receptor beta chains from one sample, sequenced in a study of response to subunit inactivated influenza vaccine (dated by TCRdb to between 2017 and 2018). Library preparation used RT-PCR. The listed sequencing device is Illumina HiSeq 2500. Clones were called with MiXCR by TCRdb after fastp trimmed the public reads at Q25, and only in-frame beta chains were retained. When rows share a CDR3 protein, they turn into one entry using the most common DNA and genes. The sample contains 700,000 to 900,000 distinct CDR3 sequences, less than 25% of them found a single time. Jointly, the top ten make up roughly a tenth of the sample. Sequences were derived from PBMCs from blood, sampled 4 to 6 days after vaccination. The receptors derive from a middle-aged man who received an inactivated influenza vaccine. Donor details come from another sample of the same person, matched by shared clones.

This chain joins TRBV7-9 and TRBJ2-5, with 10 bases identical to TRBD2. After removal of 2 bases from V and 2 bases from J, the junction contained 5 bases not matched to a gene. The CDR3 covers 16 residues. Germline V gene sequence: CDR1 SEHNR, CDR2 FQNEAQ (reference sequence). The CDR3 nucleotides are TGTGCCAGCAGCTTATCTAGCGGGGGATCTCAAGAGACCCAGTACTTC. Its translation: CASSLSSGGSQETQYF.

The chain combines TRBV7-9 with TRBJ1-2; D possibly corresponds to TRBD1 (5 bases). The ends were cut back, 6 bases at V and 3 bases at J, with 23 bases in the middle. Germline lookup yields CDR1 SEHNR and CDR2 FQNEAQ (reference sequence). CDR3 length: 17 residues. CDR3 nucleotide sequence: TGTGCCAGCAGGAAGGGGCTGGAGGACATCCCCCACTATGGCTACACCTTC. It yields the protein CASRKGLEDIPHYGYTF.

This clonotype was seen more than once but under ten times. The chain uses TRBV6-2 or TRBV6-3 and TRBJ2-1; D gene ambiguous. CDR3 length: 14 residues. CDR1 is MNHEY, CDR2 SVGEGT, per germline. Trimming pared 3 bases from V and 0 bases from J, leaving 6 bases between. The CDR3 reads CASSYLTSYNEQFF. The CDR3 nucleotides read TGTGCCAGCAGTTATCTGACCTCCTACAATGAGCAGTTCTTC.

In DNA, the CDR3 is TGTGCCAGCAACGGAGCGGGGGATGAGCAGTTCTTC. This encodes CASNGAGDEQFF. This chain uses TRBV5-6 with TRBJ2-1; 8 bases agree with TRBD2. The germline CDR1 and CDR2 sequences are SGHDT and YYEEEE. The V gene end was trimmed by 6 bases and the J gene end by 8 bases; junction bases not matched to a gene: 4. This CDR3 region has 12 residues.

The V call is TRBV12-3 or TRBV12-4, the J call TRBJ2-7; a possible D gene is TRBD1 (6 bases). V was trimmed by 3 bases and J by 0 bases, leaving 12 bases between them. CDR3 length: 15 amino acids. The DNA of the CDR3 is TGTGCCAGCAGTTTTTCGGACAGCCACTCCTACGAGCAGTACTTC. It is translated as CASSFSDSHSYEQYF.

This clonotype was observed a few times. V is TRBV30 and J is TRBJ2-3; D may be TRBD1 (5 bases). The V end lost 6 bases, the J end lost 3 bases, and 16 bases lay between the germline ends. The CDR3 consists of 14 residues. Per germline, CDR1 GTSNPN and CDR2 SVGIG (reference sequence). CDR3 sequence (DNA): TGTGCCTGCCTACCCGGACAAATAACAGATACGCAGTATTTT. Translation gives CACLPGQITDTQYF.

This clonotype was found a few times. The chain links TRBV20-1 to TRBJ2-2; D gene uncertain. Germline loops: CDR1 DFQATT, CDR2 SNEGSKA (reference sequence). Trimming took off 2 bases at V and 3 bases at J, with 10 bases between the two ends. The CDR3 length is 14 residues. The CDR3 is CSARSLQHTGELFF. In nucleotides, the CDR3 is TGCAGTGCTAGATCCTTACAACACACCGGGGAGCTGTTTTTT.

The chain joins TRBV6-5 to TRBJ2-7; 8 positions match TRBD2. V was clipped by 4 bases and J by 5 bases; unmatched bases: 10. The CDR3 consists of 15 residues. From germline, CDR1 is MNHEY and CDR2 SVGAGI. The CDR3 nucleotides read TGTGCCAGCAGTTTCTCCGGGACTAGTCCCAACGAGCAGTACTTC. Translating it yields CASSFSGTSPNEQYF.

The chain is built from TRBV29-1 and TRBJ2-2; TRBD1 matches 7 bases. The trim removed 4 bases at V and 0 bases at J, leaving 2 bases unmatched. The germline CDR1 and CDR2 sequences are SQVTM and ANQGSEA. CDR3 length equals 14 residues. The CDR3 nucleotides are TGCAGCGTTGTGGGACAGACGAACACCGGGGAGCTGTTTTTT. Protein sequence: CSVVGQTNTGELFF.

This clonotype has a handful of counts. V gene TRBV6-2 or TRBV6-3 combines with J gene TRBJ2-6, with D maybe TRBD1 (5 bases). V shed 7 bases and J shed 0 bases, with 19 bases lying between them. Per germline, CDR1 MNHEY and CDR2 SVGEGT. The CDR3 totals 18 residues. CDR3 in amino acids: CASTNPGQDSSGANVLTF. CDR3 sequence (DNA): TGTGCCAGCACCAACCCCGGACAAGACTCCTCTGGGGCCAACGTCCTGACTTTC.

The chain employs TRBV27 and TRBJ1-1; 8 nucleotides line up with TRBD1. The CDR3 covers 17 residues. Per germline, CDR1 MNHEY and CDR2 SMNVEV (reference sequence). With V trimmed by 5 bases and J by 1 base, 12 bases remained unmatched. DNA for the CDR3: TGTGCCAGCAGTAACTTGGGGACAGGCGTCTGGAACACTGAAGCTTTCTTT. This translates into CASSNLGTGVWNTEAFF.

The sample holds a few counts of this clonotype. V gene TRBV6-6 combines with J gene TRBJ1-1; D call uncertain. V dropped 0 bases and J dropped 2 bases, with 4 bases sitting between them. Germline assignment: CDR1 MNHNY and CDR2 SVGAGI (reference sequence). This CDR3 contains 13 residues. DNA of the CDR3: TGTGCCAGCAGTTACTCGATAAACACTGAAGCTTTCTTT. Protein: CASSYSINTEAFF.

This clonotype turned up a few times. The chain couples TRBV10-3 to TRBJ2-5; TRBD1 aligns across 8 bases. The germline CDR1 and CDR2 sequences are ENHRY and SYGVKD. Unmatched junction bases numbered 8, after V lost 5 bases and J lost 3 bases. The CDR3 is 15 residues long. CDR3 in DNA: TGTGCCATCAGTTGGGGCACAGGGGGTGAAGAGACCCAGTACTTC. It is translated as CAISWGTGGEETQYF.

This clonotype was seen only a few times. This chain connects TRBV6-1 to TRBJ1-5, with 9 positions matching TRBD1. The germline V gene encodes CDR1 MNHNS and CDR2 SASEGT. This CDR3 has 13 residues. V shed 7 bases, J shed 4 bases, and the junction held 2 bases outside the gene matches. The CDR3 coding sequence is TGTGCCAGCAAGGGACAGGGTAATCAGCCCCAGCATTTT. Translated, it gives CASKGQGNQPQHF.

The V gene is TRBV21-1, the J gene TRBJ2-5; the table's TRBD1 call for D was not verified on the DNA. TRBV21-1 is given as a pseudogene. The CDR3 spans 13 residues. The CDR3 sequence is CASSRQGWETQYF. CDR3 nucleotides: TGTGCCAGCAGCCGACAGGGTTGGGAGACCCAGTACTTC.

CDR3 nucleotide sequence: TGTGCCAGCAGCTTAGGATCTGGACAGTCGTTCTACGAGCAGTACTTC. Translated, it gives CASSLGSGQSFYEQYF. The chain joins TRBV7-2 to TRBJ2-7; maybe TRBD1 (6 bases). Germline V CDR1 and CDR2: SGHTA, FQGNSA. This CDR3 is built from 16 residues. Trimming cost V 1 base and J 3 bases, with 16 bases left between them.

The table lists this clonotype with a few counts. This chain joins TRBV4-3 and TRBJ2-1; 15 positions agree with TRBD2. V was pared by 0 bases and J by 7 bases, with 4 bases of the junction left unmatched. The CDR3 covers 17 residues. The germline CDR1 and CDR2 sequences are LGHNA and YSLEER. The CDR3 coding sequence is TGCGCCAGCAGCCAAGATCTTGGGACTAGCGGGAGGAATGAGCAGTTCTTC. It translates to CASSQDLGTSGRNEQFF.

The J gene is TRBJ1-1, the V gene TRBV12-3 or TRBV12-4, with D perhaps TRBD1 (5 bases). V was pared by 1 base and J by 10 bases, with 16 bases between. CDR3 length equals 14 residues. DNA of the CDR3: TGTGCCAGCAGTTTAGAAGTCTCAGGGCAGACAGCTTTCTTT. Amino acid sequence: CASSLEVSGQTAFF.

This chain joins TRBV7-2 and TRBJ2-7; 9 bases agree with TRBD2. The CDR3 consists of 14 residues. Germline V gene data show CDR1 as SGHTA and CDR2 as FQGNSA. J gave up 3 bases and V 5 bases, and 5 bases lay outside the gene matches. The CDR3 DNA follows: TGTGCCAGCAGCCGACTAGCGGAACGCTACGAGCAGTACTTC. This sequence encodes CASSRLAERYEQYF.

The CDR3 region is CASSYPTGHEQFF. The CDR3 nucleotides read TGTGCCAGCAGTTATCCGACAGGCCATGAGCAGTTCTTC. The chain carries TRBV6-2 or TRBV6-3 and TRBJ2-1; D may be TRBD1 (6 bases). CDR3 size: 13 residues. Trimming pared 3 bases from V and 8 bases from J, leaving 11 bases between. Germline-derived CDR1 and CDR2 are MNHEY and SVGEGT.

This clonotype was picked up a small number of times. The chain has TRBV6-1 and TRBJ1-5; 9 nucleotides agree with TRBD1. The germline V gene encodes CDR1 MNHNS and CDR2 SASEGT. There are 16 residues in the CDR3. After removal of 5 bases from V and 7 bases from J, the junction contained 12 bases not matched to a gene. CDR3 sequence: CASSPWTGADLQPQHF. In DNA, the CDR3 is TGTGCCAGCAGTCCCTGGACAGGGGCGGACTTGCAGCCCCAGCATTTT.

The rearrangement links TRBV24-1 to TRBJ2-1, with 8 bases identical to TRBD1. CDR1 and CDR2 from the germline V gene are KGHDR and SFDVKD. Losses at the gene ends were 3 bases for V and 5 bases for J; bases not matched to a gene: 5. CDR3 length: 15 residues. The CDR3 sequence: CATSDPGTGDNEQFF. The CDR3 DNA follows: TGTGCCACCAGTGATCCCGGGACAGGAGACAATGAGCAGTTCTTC.

This clonotype turned up a few times. The chain uses TRBV28 and TRBJ1-4, with a possible D match to TRBD1 (5 bases). The CDR3 runs 18 residues. CDR1 is MDHEN, CDR2 SYDVKM, per germline. V dropped 1 base and J dropped 0 bases, with 15 bases sitting between them. The CDR3 coding sequence is TGTGCCAGCAGTTTATCCTCCGGCTGGGGCTCAACTAATGAAAAACTGTTTTTT. Translated, it gives CASSLSSGWGSTNEKLFF.